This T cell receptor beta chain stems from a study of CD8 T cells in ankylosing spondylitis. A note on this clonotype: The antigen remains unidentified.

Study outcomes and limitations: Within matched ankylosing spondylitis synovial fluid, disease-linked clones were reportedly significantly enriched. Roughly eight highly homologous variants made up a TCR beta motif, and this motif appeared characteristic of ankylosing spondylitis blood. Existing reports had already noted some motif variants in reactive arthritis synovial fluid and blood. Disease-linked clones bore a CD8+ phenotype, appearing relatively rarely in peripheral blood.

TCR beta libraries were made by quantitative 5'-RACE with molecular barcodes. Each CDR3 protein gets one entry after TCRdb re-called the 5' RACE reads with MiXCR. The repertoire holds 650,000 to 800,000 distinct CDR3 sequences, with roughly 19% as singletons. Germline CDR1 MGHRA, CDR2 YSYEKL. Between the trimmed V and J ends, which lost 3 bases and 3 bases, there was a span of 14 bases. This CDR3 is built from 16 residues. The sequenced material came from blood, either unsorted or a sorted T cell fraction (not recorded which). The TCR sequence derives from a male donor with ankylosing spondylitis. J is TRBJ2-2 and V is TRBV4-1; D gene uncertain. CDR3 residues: CASSHVLRSYTGELFF. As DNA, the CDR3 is TGCGCCAGCAGCCACGTACTTCGGAGCTACACCGGGGAGCTGTTTTTT.